The clone carrying this TCR beta chain was seen a handful of times. Its antigen remains unidentified. Different DNA sequences within this sample yield the same CDR3. After removal of 2 bases from V and 4 bases from J, the junction contained 1 base not matched to a gene. Germline assignment: CDR1 KGHSH and CDR2 LQKENI. This CDR3 is built from 13 residues. The data were obtained in a study of shared clonotypes between healthy human individuals. General study results and limits: Estimated richness values were generally larger in naive subsets than in memory subsets.

The authors split each subset's genomic DNA evenly across several immunoSEQ plates. Original processing methods: ImmunoSEQ output held junction-only sequences without quality scores, so filtering differed. Profiled with immunoSEQ multiplex PCR; TCRdb holds only in-frame clones, not every one. V, J and clone size reflect that table, while D and trimming were determined from the DNA. Among around 2.5 million clones listed, 80% to 95% were seen once. The CD4+ fraction was divided into a CD45RA+ naive subset and a CD45RA-negative memory subset. The clonotype originates from a man younger than 35 in good health. Some clones in this sample may be carry-over from other donors' samples. The chain links TRBV18 to TRBJ2-7, with 8 bases identical to TRBD1. Sequencing used naive CD4+ T cells from PBMCs. Subset: CD45RA+ positively selected. The DNA for the CDR3 is TGTGCCAGCTCACCAGGGACAGGTTACGAGCAGTACTTC. It translates to CASSPGTGYEQYF. The variable domain in full, completed from reference TRBV18 and TRBJ2-7, reads NAGVMQNPRHLVRRRGQEARLRCSPMKGHSHVYWYRQLPEEGLKFMVYLQKENIIDESGMPKERFSAEFPKEGPSILRIQQVVRGDSAAYFCASSPGTGYEQYFGPGTRLTVT.